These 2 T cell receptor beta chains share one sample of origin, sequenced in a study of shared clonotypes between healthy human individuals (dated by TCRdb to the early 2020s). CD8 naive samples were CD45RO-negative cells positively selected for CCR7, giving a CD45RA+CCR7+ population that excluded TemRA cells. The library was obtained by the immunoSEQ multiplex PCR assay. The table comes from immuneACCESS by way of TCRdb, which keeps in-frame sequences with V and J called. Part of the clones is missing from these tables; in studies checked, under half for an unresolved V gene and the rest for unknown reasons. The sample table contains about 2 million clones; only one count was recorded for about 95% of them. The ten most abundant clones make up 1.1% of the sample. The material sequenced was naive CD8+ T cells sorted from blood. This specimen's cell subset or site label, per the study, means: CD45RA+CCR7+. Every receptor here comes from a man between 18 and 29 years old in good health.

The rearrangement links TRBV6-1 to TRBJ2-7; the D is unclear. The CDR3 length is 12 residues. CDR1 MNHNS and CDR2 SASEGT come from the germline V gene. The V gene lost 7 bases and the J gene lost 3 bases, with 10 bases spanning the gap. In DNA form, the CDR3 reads TGTGCCAGCACCGCCGACCGCTACGAGCAGTACTTC. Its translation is CASTADRYEQYF.

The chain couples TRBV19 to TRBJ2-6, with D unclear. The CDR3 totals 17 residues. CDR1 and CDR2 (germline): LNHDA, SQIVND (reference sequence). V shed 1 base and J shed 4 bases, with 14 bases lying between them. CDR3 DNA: TGTGCCAGTAGTATAGTCCCTCTATGGTTGGGGGCCAACGTCCTGACTTTC. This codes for CASSIVPLWLGANVLTF.